This passage covers 21 T cell receptor beta chains from one sample sequenced in a study of shared clonotypes between healthy human individuals. Only in-frame clones appear in the TCRdb table, and some are missing; sequencing was by immunoSEQ multiplex PCR. Among a few million clones listed, around 90% were seen once. The specimen was naive CD4+ T cells sorted from blood. Subset reported: CD45RA+ positively selected. The receptors derive from a man younger than 35 in good health.

This chain links TRBV11-2 with TRBJ2-1, with D unclear. The CDR3 loop spans 11 amino acids. CDR1 is SGHAT, CDR2 FQNNGV, per germline. The germline V and J ends were trimmed by 3 bases and 8 bases, with 5 bases remaining between them. The CDR3 DNA reads as TGTGCCAGCAGCTTCCTGTATGAGCAGTTCTTC. Encoded protein: CASSFLYEQFF.

With respect to this clone: Different DNA sequences within this sample yield the same CDR3. V is TRBV6-5 and J is TRBJ1-6; D call uncertain. V was shortened by 0 bases and J by 6 bases, with 6 bases between the two germline ends. This CDR3 is 14 amino acids long. Germline assignment: CDR1 MNHEY and CDR2 SVGAGI. The CDR3 DNA sequence: TGTGCCAGCAGTTACTCGATTGGTAATTCACCCCTCCACTTT. The encoded protein is CASSYSIGNSPLHF.

The chain uses TRBV6-5 and TRBJ2-3; 7 bases agree with TRBD2. Per germline, CDR1 MNHEY and CDR2 SVGAGI. V was pared by 6 bases and J by 0 bases, with 3 bases of the junction left unmatched. The CDR3 sequence is 14 residues long. In nucleotides, the CDR3 is TGTGCCAGCAGCCTAGCGGAGAGCACAGATACGCAGTATTTT. Translation gives CASSLAESTDTQYF.

This clone is a singleton in its sample. The V and J genes are TRBV5-1 and TRBJ2-3, with D possibly being TRBD1 or TRBD2 (5 bases each). V lost 3 bases, J lost 9 bases, and 20 bases lay in between. Germline values: CDR1 SGHRS, CDR2 YFSETQ. The CDR3 contains 15 residues. The chain's CDR3 is CASSSTDGDVWTQYF. CDR3 in DNA: TGCGCCAGCAGCTCCACAGACGGGGACGTTTGGACGCAGTATTTT.

The chain links TRBV10-3 to TRBJ2-7; tentative D call: TRBD2 (7 bases). V lost 6 bases and J 2 bases, leaving 17 bases between the germline ends. Per the germline V gene, CDR1 is ENHRY and CDR2 is SYGVKD. The CDR3 is 15 amino acids. The CDR3 DNA reads as TGTGCCATCAGCCAGCTTGTGGGGGGGCCCTACGAGCAGTACTTC. Amino acids: CAISQLVGGPYEQYF.

V and J are TRBV5-4 and TRBJ2-7, with TRBD1 matching 10 bases. With 4 bases clipped from V and 2 bases from J, the junction kept 6 bases outside the gene matches. This CDR3 has 15 residues. Germline CDR1 and CDR2: SGHNT and YYREEE (reference sequence). CDR3 DNA: TGTGCCAGCAGCCCAAGGGACAGGGGAGCCTACGAGCAGTACTTC. Encoded protein: CASSPRDRGAYEQYF.

This chain uses TRBV9 with TRBJ1-1; D not certain. CDR1 is SGDLS and CDR2 is YYNGEE in the germline V gene. The CDR3 covers 15 residues. V was clipped by 4 bases and J by 1 base, with 14 bases between them. The CDR3 region has the DNA TGTGCCAGCAGCCCCAGCTCACGGGGGAACACTGAAGCTTTCTTT. It is translated as CASSPSSRGNTEAFF. Full variable domain (remainder filled in from reference TRBV9 and TRBJ1-1): DSGVTQTPKHLITATGQRVTLRCSPRSGDLSVYWYQQSLDQGLQFLIQYYNGEERAKGNILERFSAQQFPDLHSELNLSSLELGDSALYFCASSPSSRGNTEAFFGQGTRLTVV.

This chain uses TRBV10-3 with TRBJ2-3, with D unclear. Germline V gives CDR1 ENHRY, CDR2 SYGVKD. The CDR3 has 11 residues. Trimming took 9 bases from V and 6 from J, leaving 10 bases between them. The CDR3, as DNA: TGTGCCATTTCGATCGGGGATACGCAGTATTTT. Its translation is CAISIGDTQYF.

The rearrangement uses TRBV5-4 and TRBJ2-7, with D possibly matching TRBD1 (6 bases). V lost 0 bases, J lost 0 bases, and 10 bases lay in between. The germline V gene encodes CDR1 SGHNT and CDR2 YYREEE (reference sequence). This CDR3 is built from 15 residues. CDR3 bases: TGTGCCAGCAGCTTGGGGACAGCGAGCTCCTACGAGCAGTACTTC. It specifies CASSLGTASSYEQYF.

The gene calls are TRBV11-3 and TRBJ2-5; 8 positions match TRBD1. The assigned J gene may be wrong: the sequence end matches TRBJ2-7 better. CDR1 and CDR2 from the germline V gene are SGHNT and YENEEA. The length of the CDR3 is 15 residues. CDR3 in amino acids: CASSLGGQGFGEQYF. The CDR3 DNA follows: TGTGCCAGCAGCTTAGGAGGACAGGGATTCGGCGAGCAGTACTTC.

The rearrangement links TRBV6-6 to TRBJ1-2, with TRBD1 matching 10 bases. Germline V CDR1 and CDR2: MNHNY, SVGAGI (reference sequence). The CDR3 is 14 amino acids. The V and J ends lost 6 bases and 3 bases, in that order; junction bases with no gene match: 4. The CDR3 protein is CASRGDRGHYGYTF. CDR3 DNA: TGTGCCAGCAGAGGGGACAGGGGACACTATGGCTACACCTTC.

The chain recombines TRBV13 with TRBJ2-5; TRBD1 might be the D (6 bases). From germline, CDR1 is PRHDT and CDR2 FYEKMQ (reference sequence). The V end lost 1 base, the J end lost 1 base, and 16 bases lay between the germline ends. CDR3 length: 17 amino acids. The CDR3 here is CASSLEGLDSSQETQYF. Written as DNA, the CDR3 is TGTGCCAGCAGCTTAGAGGGCCTGGACAGTAGCCAAGAGACCCAGTACTTC. Complete variable domain (other parts from reference TRBV13 and TRBJ2-5): AAGVIQSPRHLIKEKRETATLKCYPIPRHDTVYWYQQGPGQDPQFLISFYEKMQSDKGSIPDRFSAQQFSDYHSELNMSSLELGDSALYFCASSLEGLDSSQETQYFGPGTRLLVL.

This rearrangement joins TRBV10-2 to TRBJ2-7, with D tentatively TRBD1 (5 bases). Germline assignment: CDR1 WSHSY and CDR2 SAAADI. The CDR3 spans 13 residues. V was trimmed by 6 bases and J by 7 bases, leaving 16 bases between them. The CDR3: CASSTQGSLEQYF. In DNA, the CDR3 is TGCGCCAGCAGCACGCAGGGATCGTTGGAGCAGTACTTC.

This chain links TRBV19 with TRBJ1-1, with D unresolved. With 5 bases removed from V and 1 base from J, the gap between germline ends came to 14 bases. CDR3 length: 15 amino acids. Germline values: CDR1 LNHDA, CDR2 SQIVND (reference sequence). CDR3 in DNA: TGTGCCAGTAGTTCCGGACCCTACGGGAACACTGAAGCTTTCTTT. Its protein product is CASSSGPYGNTEAFF.

In DNA form, the CDR3 reads TGTGCCAGCAGCTTGTCCGGGACAACCTACGAGCAGTACTTC. Protein sequence: CASSLSGTTYEQYF. The gene calls are TRBV11-2 and TRBJ2-7, with D tentatively TRBD1 (6 bases). Trimming shortened V by 3 bases and J by 2 bases, and 11 bases separated the two germline ends. This CDR3 has 14 residues. The germline V gene has CDR1 SGHAT and CDR2 FQNNGV.

The chain combines TRBV14 with TRBJ1-4, with D maybe TRBD1 (5 bases). From germline, CDR1 is SGHDN and CDR2 FVKESK. Trimming stripped 4 bases from V and 7 bases from J, with 13 bases between. CDR3 length: 14 amino acids. CDR3 DNA sequence: TGTGCCAGCAGCCGTCAGGGAATGGCTGAAAAACTGTTTTTT. Encoded protein: CASSRQGMAEKLFF.

The chain recombines TRBV28 with TRBJ2-5; 8 nucleotides agree with TRBD1. V dropped 4 bases and J dropped 4; count of bases not matched to a gene: 14. Germline-derived CDR1 and CDR2 are MDHEN and SYDVKM. The CDR3 runs to 17 residues. CDR3 in amino acids: CASSSLPRAGGRETQYF. The DNA of the CDR3 is TGTGCCAGCAGTTCCCTTCCCAGGGCAGGGGGCCGAGAGACCCAGTACTTC.

The chain joins TRBV19 to TRBJ2-1, with a weak D call TRBD1 (5 bases). Germline V lookup: CDR1 LNHDA, CDR2 SQIVND (reference sequence). Trimming shortened V by 3 bases and J by 8 bases, and 20 bases separated the two germline ends. CDR3 length: 16 residues. CDR3 protein: CASSIPTATSPDEQFF. DNA of the CDR3: TGTGCCAGTAGTATCCCGACAGCAACCTCACCAGATGAGCAGTTCTTC. Full variable domain (missing parts from reference TRBV19 and TRBJ2-1): DGGITQSPKYLFRKEGQNVTLSCEQNLNHDAMYWYRQDPGQGLRLIYYSQIVNDFQKGDIAEGYSVSREKKESFPLTVTSAQKNPTAFYLCASSIPTATSPDEQFFGPGTRLTVL.

The chain is built from TRBV15 and TRBJ1-5; D possibly corresponds to TRBD1 (6 bases). Germline values: CDR1 LNHNV, CDR2 YYDKDF (reference sequence). The CDR3 runs 15 residues. Trimming removed 1 base from V and 2 bases from J, with 9 bases in between. Here the CDR3 reads CATSRVSGGNQPQHF. CDR3 coding DNA: TGTGCCACCAGCAGAGTTTCAGGGGGCAATCAGCCCCAGCATTTT.

The chain joins TRBV5-4 to TRBJ1-2; a weak D match, TRBD1 (6 bases). The ends were cut back, 1 base at V and 5 bases at J, with 12 bases in the middle. Germline values: CDR1 SGHNT, CDR2 YYREEE (reference sequence). The CDR3 spans 14 residues. This CDR3 reads CASSLSTGRYGYTF. CDR3 bases: TGTGCCAGCAGCTTGAGCACAGGGAGGTATGGCTACACCTTC.

V usage is TRBV2 and J usage is TRBJ2-6; tentatively, D is TRBD1 (6 bases). The germline V gene encodes CDR1 SNHLY and CDR2 FYNNEI. Trimming removed 6 bases at V and 2 bases at J, with 8 bases between. This CDR3 has 14 amino acids. The CDR3 sequence: CASSEGAGANVLTF. The CDR3 bases are TGTGCCAGCAGCGAGGGGGCTGGGGCCAACGTCCTGACTTTC.